Below, 10 T cell receptor beta chains from the same sample are listed, as sequenced in a study of beta chain features in type 1 diabetes (dated by TCRdb to the late 2010s). Libraries were built with the immunoSEQ multiplex PCR assay. The entire amount of isolated RNA was reverse transcribed using the High Capacity cDNA Reverse Transcription Kit, so the sequenced TCRB transcripts were expressed ones. The source is immuneACCESS, and TCRdb retained only in-frame sequences with V and J called. Part of the clones is not carried over; for the studies checked, unresolved V genes explain less than half of this, and the remainder is unexplained. The sample contains roughly 300,000 clones, around 13% of them found a single time. The ten largest clones capture approximately 7% of the sample. Sequencing used central memory CD4+ T cells from blood. Receptors originate from a man in his thirties or forties in good health.

The table lists this clone with a few counts. This chain joins TRBV7-2 and TRBJ2-7; D is tentatively TRBD1 or TRBD2 (5 bases each). CDR1 and CDR2 (germline): SGHTA, FQGNSA. The CDR3 totals 9 residues. V was trimmed by 9 bases and J by 9 bases, leaving 9 bases between them. As DNA, the CDR3 is TGTGCCAGAGATGGGGGGCAGTACGTC. This codes for CARDGGQYV.

The CDR3 coding sequence is TGTGCCAGCAGCTTGTCACGTGATTCACCCCTCCACTTT. This codes for CASSLSRDSPLHF. The genes are TRBV5-4 and TRBJ1-6; D remains ambiguous. Germline V CDR1 and CDR2: SGHNT, YYREEE (reference sequence). This CDR3 is built from 13 residues. V lost 1 base and J lost 8, with 7 bases in between.

This rearrangement joins TRBV2 to TRBJ2-5; 10 nucleotides match TRBD2. Germline loops: CDR1 SNHLY, CDR2 FYNNEI. The CDR3 covers 15 residues. Trimming cost V 5 bases and J 4 bases; bases outside gene matches: 7. The CDR3 nucleotides are TGTGCCAGCAGTAAGGAACTAGCGGGACTAGAGACCCAGTACTTC. Translated: CASSKELAGLETQYF.

In its sample, this clone was seen a few times. The CDR3 spells CAIQAPNTGELFF. As DNA, the CDR3 is TGTGCCATACAGGCCCCGAACACCGGGGAGCTGTTTTTT. This rearrangement joins TRBV10-3 to TRBJ2-2; TRBD1 is a possible D gene (5 bases). V lost 9 bases and J 0 bases, leaving 8 bases between the germline ends. Per germline, CDR1 ENHRY and CDR2 SYGVKD. The CDR3 runs to 13 residues.

V gene TRBV5-1 combines with J gene TRBJ1-4; D not resolved. The germline V gene encodes CDR1 SGHRS and CDR2 YFSETQ. The CDR3 is 14 amino acids. V was shortened by 0 bases and J by 6 bases, with 9 bases between the two germline ends. The CDR3 nucleotides are TGCGCCAGCAGCTTGGGGGCTTGGGATGAAAAACTGTTTTTT. It translates to CASSLGAWDEKLFF.

This CDR3 reads CASSQDYRGDTEAFF. In DNA form, the CDR3 reads TGCGCCAGCAGCCAAGATTACAGGGGCGACACTGAAGCTTTCTTT. The V call is TRBV4-3, the J call TRBJ1-1; TRBD1 agrees at 7 bases. The CDR3 is 15 amino acids. Germline CDR1 reads LGHNA; CDR2 reads YSLEER. Trimming at V came to 0 bases and at J to 3 bases, leaving 4 bases not matched to a gene.

In its sample, this clone was seen many times. The CDR3 sequence is CASIKGLRGGLSDTQYF. DNA for the CDR3: TGTGCCAGCATCAAAGGACTTAGGGGAGGGCTATCAGATACGCAGTATTTT. The chain couples TRBV7-2 to TRBJ2-3; TRBD2 aligns across 7 bases. Losses at the gene ends were 7 bases for V and 4 bases for J; bases not matched to a gene: 17. The length of the CDR3 is 17 residues. Germline CDR1 is SGHTA and CDR2 is FQGNSA.

This clone was recorded a few times. The chain recombines TRBV6-5 with TRBJ1-1; D is uncertain. V gave up 8 bases and J gave up 5 bases, with 6 bases separating them. Germline CDR1 and CDR2: MNHEY and SVGAGI. The CDR3 covers 10 residues. As DNA, the CDR3 is TGTGCCAGCCTGGGTACTGAAGCTTTCTTT. Protein: CASLGTEAFF.

This clone came up a few times. The chain links TRBV2 to TRBJ1-3; D not resolved. The germline V and J ends were trimmed by 8 bases and 4 bases, with 6 bases remaining between them. The V gene's germline CDR1 is SNHLY and CDR2 FYNNEI. The length of the CDR3 is 11 residues. CDR3 in amino acids: CASRRGNTIYF. The CDR3 DNA reads TGTGCCAGCCGGAGGGGAAACACCATATATTTT.

This clone was seen a few times. The V gene is TRBV19, the J gene TRBJ2-3, with D hard to call. The germline CDR1 and CDR2 sequences are LNHDA and SQIVND (reference sequence). The CDR3 has 11 residues. V was trimmed by 10 bases and J by 6 bases, leaving 11 bases between them. CDR3 residues: CATEILDTQYF. The CDR3 nucleotides are TGTGCCACGGAAATACTTGATACGCAGTATTTT.